This paragraph covers one T cell receptor (beta chain) sequence. The target of this receptor is not known. Base qualities were left out, and no much larger clone turns up one base away. This sample stems from a study of sequential checkpoint blockade in melanoma (dated by TCRdb to between 2018 and 2021). Study-level background: Using 1:1 randomization, the trial assigned patients either to first-line nivolumab followed by ipilimumab (arm A) or to ipilimumab followed by nivolumab (arm B). DNA from roughly 83 melanoma tumor samples collected before treatment underwent TCRbeta immunosequencing. For about 20 patients, matched tumor biopsies were taken both before treatment and at week 13, after single-agent nivolumab (arm A) or ipilimumab (arm B). In around four fifths of the matched pre- and post-treatment tumor biopsy pairs, both biopsies came from the same lesion. Maintenance nivolumab came after each of the two trial sequences. The paper's findings and limits, for the study overall: The response-prediction model combining TCR metrics and mutation burden needs validation in larger, independent patient cohorts. Tumor T-cell fraction and clonality correlated with PD-L1 staining and CD8+ T-cell counts but not with mutational load. Patients whose tumor T-cell fraction and clonality increased by week 13 were about 30 times more likely to achieve clinical benefit. In the nivolumab-first arm (arm A), pretreatment tumor TIL clonality was associated with response (P = .04). Small sample sizes and reduced statistical power limited the within-arm analyses of tumor T-cell fraction.

The sample's treatment or condition label is to be understood as: randomized to nivolumab then ipilimumab (arm A) or the reverse (arm B). None of the trial patients had been given prior DNA-damaging chemotherapy. Samples were obtained from patients with melanoma enrolled in CheckMate 064, a randomized, open-label phase II trial of sequential checkpoint blockade. Tumor TCR sequencing used genomic DNA from formalin-fixed paraffin-embedded (FFPE) tissue samples. The immunoSEQ Assay was used to immunosequence TCRbeta CDR3 regions from genomic DNA. Genomic DNA was amplified by bias-controlled multiplex PCR before high-throughput sequencing. From the authors' description of their analysis: To quantify the absolute abundance of each unique TCRbeta CDR3 region, the sequences were collapsed and filtered. Clonality was defined as 1 minus Pielou's evenness and was calculated using productive rearrangements only. Tumor T-cell fraction was calculated by normalizing TCRbeta template counts to usable DNA, which was estimated from several housekeeping genes. A previously published method was used to identify clones with significantly greater frequencies in on-treatment samples than in baseline samples. TCRdb's version of the immuneACCESS table is confined to in-frame rearrangements and falls short of the full clone set. An unresolved V gene accounts for under half of the shortfall where checked; the remainder is of unknown origin. V and J calls and clone size are copied from that table; D and trimming were computed from the DNA. Counted in this sample were about 6,300 clones; roughly 21% of them appeared once. The top ten clones comprise 16% of the sample.

CDR1 is given as SGHNT and CDR2 as YENEEA, both from the germline V gene. V is clipped by 3 bases and J by 0 bases, and the sequence between their germline boundaries is 8 bases long. The CDR3 spans 15 residues, from the cysteine through the phenylalanine. The CDR3 DNA has 45 bases and is translated from base 1. The origin of this receptor is a human donor with melanoma. The input for sequencing was tumor tissue (inferred from file names), taken from a patient given nivolumab and ipilimumab in sequence. The sequence links TRBV11-3 to TRBJ2-2; no D segment can be confidently identified. CDR3 loop: CASSFYKTNTGELFF. The nucleotide sequence is given as TGTGCCAGCAGCTTCTACAAGACGAACACCGGGGAGCTGTTTTTT.